Presented here are 32 T cell receptor beta chains from one specimen sequenced in a study of response to subunit inactivated influenza vaccine. Using its own MiXCR run on the RT-PCR reads, TCRdb lists one record per CDR3 protein. The table shows some 500,000 distinct CDR3 sequences, with approximately 17% occurring only once. Sequenced here: CD4+ T cells sorted from PBMCs, sampled roughly 24 months after vaccination. These receptors all stem from a man aged 50-75 years who received an inactivated influenza vaccine.

The chain employs TRBV7-2 and TRBJ2-7; 8 nucleotides align to TRBD2. The CDR3 is 15 residues long. CDR1 is SGHTA and CDR2 is FQGNSA in the germline V gene. Trimming took 6 bases from V and 0 from J; bases not matched to a gene: 7. CDR3 loop: CASSRGGTYSYEQYF. DNA of the CDR3: TGTGCCAGCAGTCGCGGGGGGACATACTCCTACGAGCAGTACTTC.

The sample holds many counts of this clonotype. The rearrangement uses TRBV4-2 and TRBJ2-7, with 10 positions matching TRBD1. CDR1 and CDR2 (germline): LGHNA, YNFKEQ. V shed 2 bases, J shed 4 bases, and the junction held 2 bases outside the gene matches. The CDR3 loop spans 14 amino acids. The CDR3 DNA follows: TGTGCCAGCAGCCAATCGGGACAGGGGTACGAGCAGTACTTC. This codes for CASSQSGQGYEQYF.

This clonotype was seen only a few times. The chain joins TRBV6-2 or TRBV6-3 to TRBJ2-2; no clear D. V was cut by 7 bases and J by 0 bases, with 9 bases left in between. The CDR3 spans 14 residues. Germline CDR1 is MNHEY and CDR2 is SVGEGT. Here the CDR3 reads CASKQYPNTGELFF. In DNA, the CDR3 is TGTGCCAGCAAACAGTATCCGAACACCGGGGAGCTGTTTTTT.

This clonotype was observed at least ten times. This sequence joins TRBV5-1 and TRBJ2-7; D is undetermined. The CDR3 spans 14 residues. Deletions cut 0 bases from V and 5 bases from J, with 12 bases between. The V gene's germline CDR1 is SGHRS and CDR2 YFSETQ. The CDR3 protein is CASSLDYPLHEQYF. As DNA, the CDR3 is TGCGCCAGCAGCTTGGACTATCCCCTCCACGAGCAGTACTTC.

The chain couples TRBV6-1 to TRBJ2-1; 7 bases are a match to TRBD1. V gave up 7 bases and J gave up 0 bases; unmatched junction bases: 6. Germline loops: CDR1 MNHNS, CDR2 SASEGT. The CDR3 runs to 15 residues. This chain's CDR3 is CASKGQRSSYNEQFF. CDR3 nucleotides: TGTGCCAGCAAGGGACAGAGGAGCTCCTACAATGAGCAGTTCTTC.

There are a few counts of this clonotype. The genes are TRBV4-3 and TRBJ2-1, with TRBD2 as a possible D gene (6 bases). CDR3 length equals 15 residues. The V gene lost 1 base and the J gene lost 3 bases, with 10 bases spanning the gap. Germline V gene data show CDR1 as LGHNA and CDR2 as YSLEER. The CDR3 protein is CASSQGTTSYNEQFF. As DNA, the CDR3 is TGCGCCAGCAGCCAAGGGACTACCAGCTACAATGAGCAGTTCTTC.

This chain uses TRBV19 with TRBJ2-1, with D possibly TRBD1 on 5 matching bases. Trimming removed 4 bases at V and 3 bases at J, with 16 bases between. The CDR3 length is 16 residues. Germline lookup yields CDR1 LNHDA and CDR2 SQIVND (reference sequence). The CDR3 DNA follows: TGTGCCAGTAGTACCCTGGGGCAGGGCCGCTACAATGAGCAGTTCTTC. Protein: CASSTLGQGRYNEQFF.

Only a few counts were recorded for this clonotype. The rearrangement joins TRBV5-1 to TRBJ2-3; tentatively, D is TRBD1 (5 bases). Germline CDR1 reads SGHRS; CDR2 reads YFSETQ. The CDR3 totals 14 residues. Deletions cut 0 bases from V and 3 bases from J, with 8 bases between. CDR3 sequence reads: CASSLGQWTDTQYF. The CDR3 region has the DNA TGCGCCAGCAGCTTGGGACAGTGGACAGATACGCAGTATTTT.

The V and J genes are TRBV10-3 and TRBJ2-2; no reliable D call. Germline V gene data show CDR1 as ENHRY and CDR2 as SYGVKD. The CDR3 length is 11 residues. V gave up 11 bases and J gave up 4 bases, with 8 bases separating them. Here the CDR3 reads CAHTSTGELFF. The CDR3 DNA reads as TGTGCCCACACCTCCACCGGGGAGCTGTTTTTT.

The chain has TRBV14 and TRBJ2-7; D remains ambiguous. Trimming cost V 0 bases and J 2 bases, with 20 bases left between them. The length of the CDR3 is 18 residues. Germline loops: CDR1 SGHDN, CDR2 FVKESK. CDR3 residues: CASSQERVGAKTPYEQYF. The CDR3 bases are TGTGCCAGCAGCCAAGAAAGGGTCGGAGCCAAAACACCCTACGAGCAGTACTTC.

At least ten counts were recorded for this clonotype. The chain employs TRBV20-1 and TRBJ2-2; weak D call: TRBD1 (5 bases). In germline, CDR1 is DFQATT, CDR2 SNEGSKA (reference sequence). CDR3 length equals 14 residues. The V end lost 3 bases, the J end lost 1 base, and 9 bases lay between the germline ends. CDR3 DNA sequence: TGCAGTGCTAGCGGGCAGGGGAACACCGGGGAGCTGTTTTTT. Translating it yields CSASGQGNTGELFF.

J is TRBJ2-1 and V is TRBV20-1; tentatively, D is TRBD2 (6 bases). This CDR3 region has 16 residues. Trimming pared 0 bases from V and 10 bases from J, leaving 22 bases between. The germline CDR1 and CDR2 sequences are DFQATT and SNEGSKA (reference sequence). CDR3 coding DNA: TGCAGTGCTAGAGATTTCCTGGTCGGGCTAGCGATGGAGCAGTTCTTC. The encoded protein is CSARDFLVGLAMEQFF.

This clonotype was observed a handful of times. The chain has TRBV9 and TRBJ2-1, with 8 bases aligning to TRBD1. The CDR3 is 15 amino acids. The V gene's germline CDR1 is SGDLS and CDR2 YYNGEE. Losses at the gene ends were 4 bases for V and 6 bases for J; bases not matched to a gene: 9. CDR3 residues: CASSRTGGLANEQFF. In DNA, the CDR3 is TGTGCCAGCAGCCGCACAGGGGGTCTCGCCAATGAGCAGTTCTTC.

This clonotype showed up many times. The chain joins TRBV28 to TRBJ2-1; 8 positions match TRBD2. CDR3 length: 16 residues. Germline V lookup: CDR1 MDHEN, CDR2 SYDVKM. V was pared by 3 bases and J by 6 bases, with 10 bases of the junction left unmatched. CDR3: CASSLLSRGAFNEQFF. CDR3 nucleotides: TGTGCCAGCAGTTTGTTATCGCGGGGGGCGTTCAATGAGCAGTTCTTC.

The chain has TRBV5-1 and TRBJ1-2; 10 bases are a match to TRBD1. Germline lookup yields CDR1 SGHRS and CDR2 YFSETQ. The CDR3 runs to 15 residues. V was clipped by 3 bases and J by 6 bases; unmatched bases: 8. CDR3 in amino acids: CASSSGQGVSDGYTF. For the CDR3, the DNA is TGCGCCAGCAGCTCCGGACAGGGGGTCTCGGATGGCTACACCTTC.

This clonotype was counted a few times. This rearrangement joins TRBV5-1 to TRBJ2-3, with 8 bases matching TRBD2. CDR1 and CDR2 (germline): SGHRS, YFSETQ. The CDR3 length is 19 residues. V trimming: 4 bases; J trimming: 4 bases; junction bases outside the gene matches: 20. In nucleotides, the CDR3 is TGCGCCAGCAGCAGGTCTGGGACTAGTTTTATTGGGTCCGCAGATACGCAGTATTTT. Translating gives CASSRSGTSFIGSADTQYF.

The rearrangement links TRBV6-5 to TRBJ1-1; possibly TRBD1 for D (5 bases). Germline assignment: CDR1 MNHEY and CDR2 SVGAGI. The CDR3 extends over 16 amino acids. The germline V and J ends were trimmed by 3 bases and 1 base, with 15 bases remaining between them. This CDR3 is CASSYSPERGNTEAFF. CDR3 bases: TGTGCCAGCAGTTATTCCCCCGAGAGGGGGAACACTGAAGCTTTCTTT.

The J gene is TRBJ1-2, the V gene TRBV28, with 8 bases fitting TRBD1. J gave up 1 base and V 3 bases, and 4 bases lay outside the gene matches. The CDR3 contains 15 residues. The V gene's germline CDR1 is MDHEN and CDR2 SYDVKM. DNA of the CDR3: TGTGCCAGCAGTTTTGAGGACAGGGATAACTATGGCTACACCTTC. Translating it yields CASSFEDRDNYGYTF.

This chain's CDR3 is CASSRDRGPLNEKLFF. The CDR3 region has the DNA TGTGCCAGCAGCCGGGACAGGGGCCCCCTTAATGAAAAACTGTTTTTT. The chain carries TRBV7-9 and TRBJ1-4; 10 bases fit TRBD1. V trimming: 5 bases; J trimming: 4 bases; junction bases outside the gene matches: 7. This CDR3 region has 16 residues. Germline V lookup: CDR1 SEHNR, CDR2 FQNEAQ (reference sequence). Full variable domain (outside the CDR3, taken from reference TRBV7-9 and TRBJ1-4): DTGVSQNPRHKITKRGQNVTFRCDPISEHNRLYWYRQTLGQGPEFLTYFQNEAQLEKSRLLSDRFSAERPKGSFSTLEIQRTEQGDSAMYLCASSRDRGPLNEKLFFGSGTQLSVL.

This clonotype has a handful of counts. V gene TRBV20-1 combines with J gene TRBJ1-5, with TRBD1 identical over 7 bases. There are 14 residues in the CDR3. V trimming: 5 bases; J trimming: 6 bases; junction bases outside the gene matches: 10. CDR1 DFQATT and CDR2 SNEGSKA come from the germline V gene (reference sequence). This CDR3 reads CSALFGQERQPQHF. The DNA for the CDR3 is TGCAGTGCTTTGTTCGGACAGGAGCGTCAGCCCCAGCATTTT.

V is TRBV2 and J is TRBJ1-4; D is undetermined. CDR1 and CDR2 from the germline V gene are SNHLY and FYNNEI. This CDR3 region has 15 residues. V lost 2 bases and J lost 5, with 12 bases in between. CDR3 amino acids: CASSEQALNNEKLFF. CDR3 nucleotide sequence: TGTGCCAGCAGTGAACAGGCGCTCAACAATGAAAAACTGTTTTTT.

This clonotype was picked up a small number of times. The rearrangement joins TRBV9 to TRBJ2-2, with TRBD2 as a possible D gene (6 bases). Germline assignment: CDR1 SGDLS and CDR2 YYNGEE. V was trimmed by 5 bases and J by 6 bases, leaving 17 bases between them. The CDR3 has 15 residues. The CDR3 nucleotides read TGTGCCAGCAGAGAAACTAGCTTTGGGGCCGGGGAGCTGTTTTTT. This sequence encodes CASRETSFGAGELFF.

Note on this clonotype: One junction end does not reproduce the germline sequence, and a read error may be involved. The V call is TRBV4-3, the J call TRBJ1-2; D may be TRBD1 (5 bases). This CDR3 is built from 15 residues. Germline CDR1 reads LGHNA; CDR2 reads YSLEER. The CDR3 coding sequence is TGCGCCAGCAGCTACGACGGGACCGCGAGATATGGCTACAACTTC. It encodes CASSYDGTARYGYNF.

This clonotype was detected a few times. CDR3: CASSSGTSGAAYEQYF. In DNA form, the CDR3 reads TGTGCCAGCAGTTCCGGGACTAGCGGGGCTGCCTACGAGCAGTACTTC. This chain links TRBV2 with TRBJ2-7, with TRBD2 identical over 13 bases. Germline-derived CDR1 and CDR2 are SNHLY and FYNNEI. CDR3 length equals 16 residues. J gave up 2 bases and V 5 bases, and 6 bases lay outside the gene matches.

The sample holds a few counts of this clonotype. The chain couples TRBV7-9 to TRBJ2-7, with 11 positions matching TRBD1. The CDR3 has 15 amino acids. J gave up 3 bases and V 6 bases, and 7 bases lay outside the gene matches. Germline-derived CDR1 and CDR2 are SEHNR and FQNEAQ (reference sequence). In nucleotides, the CDR3 is TGTGCCAGCAGACAAGGACAGGGGGCGTTCTACGAGCAGTACTTC. Translating gives CASRQGQGAFYEQYF.

This clonotype has at least ten counts. V is TRBV20-1 and J is TRBJ2-2, with 7 bases fitting TRBD1. This CDR3 comprises 17 residues. With 4 bases clipped from V and 2 bases from J, the junction kept 13 bases outside the gene matches. The germline gives CDR1 DFQATT, CDR2 SNEGSKA (reference sequence). The CDR3, as DNA: TGCAGTGCTAAACAAATGACAGGGACCTACAACACCGGGGAGCTGTTTTTT. Its protein is CSAKQMTGTYNTGELFF.

This sequence joins TRBV10-1 and TRBJ2-7; D gene uncertain. Germline V gene sequence: CDR1 WNHNN, CDR2 SYGVQD (reference sequence). Trimming shortened V by 2 bases and J by 2 bases, and 7 bases separated the two germline ends. The CDR3 has 13 residues. The CDR3 DNA sequence: TGCGCCAGCAGTGAGGTAGGGACCTACGAGCAGTACTTC. The encoded protein is CASSEVGTYEQYF.

This chain connects TRBV19 to TRBJ1-1; TRBD1 might be the D (6 bases). Germline V lookup: CDR1 LNHDA, CDR2 SQIVND (reference sequence). The CDR3 extends over 14 amino acids. The V gene lost 7 bases and the J gene lost 1 base, with 13 bases spanning the gap. The CDR3 nucleotides are TGTGCCAGTACCCATCAGGGGACGAACACTGAAGCTTTCTTT. Translation gives CASTHQGTNTEAFF.

This clonotype was observed a handful of times. The gene calls are TRBV4-1 and TRBJ1-5, with D hard to call. Trimming took 0 bases from V and 9 from J, leaving 15 bases between them. CDR3 length equals 15 residues. The V gene's germline CDR1 is MGHRA and CDR2 YSYEKL. The CDR3 DNA sequence: TGCGCCAGCAGCCAAGATTTGGCGCAAATGAGGCCCCAGCATTTT. Protein sequence: CASSQDLAQMRPQHF.

This clonotype was observed a handful of times. This chain joins TRBV29-1 and TRBJ2-3, with D uncertain. V was trimmed by 7 bases and J by 1 base, leaving 6 bases between them. Germline CDR1 SQVTM, CDR2 ANQGSEA. CDR3 size: 11 residues. The CDR3 nucleotides are TGCAGCGCCGAGGGCACAGATACGCAGTATTTT. Its protein product is CSAEGTDTQYF.

The J gene is TRBJ2-1, the V gene TRBV20-1, with 11 bases lining up with TRBD1. The V segment lost 5 bases and the J segment 5 bases; nucleotides outside the gene matches: 5. CDR1 is DFQATT and CDR2 is SNEGSKA in the germline V gene (reference sequence). This CDR3 spans 14 amino acids. The CDR3 protein is CSALGTGGNNEQFF. As DNA, the CDR3 is TGCAGTGCTCTAGGGACAGGGGGAAACAATGAGCAGTTCTTC.

The CDR3 region is CASSPPAQAGEKLFF. For the CDR3, the DNA is TGTGCCAGCAGTCCACCGGCCCAGGCTGGCGAAAAACTGTTTTTT. This chain uses TRBV12-3 or TRBV12-4 with TRBJ1-4; D is undetermined. This CDR3 spans 15 amino acids. V lost 5 bases to trimming and J lost 8 bases, with 18 bases between them.